This TCR beta chain emerged from a study of CD8+ T cells in alopecia areata (dated by TCRdb to 2016 to 2018). For context, the study as a whole: Treated patients were enrolled in an open-label pilot trial of oral tofacitinib at 5 to 10 mg twice daily for moderate-to-severe alopecia areata. Tofacitinib was administered for 6 to 18 months, and 6 months of follow-up off drug were then conducted to assess delayed response and recurrence. In treated patients, disease severity was measured using the SALT score, which gives the percentage of scalp surface area affected. High-throughput TCRbeta sequencing was used to examine T cell clonal expansion in alopecia areata in both the C3H/HeJ mouse model and human patients. Human TCRbeta sequencing covered scalp tissue and sorted CD4+ and CD8+ peripheral blood T cells from patchy and totalis/universalis alopecia areata patients and healthy controls. Biopsies were taken from tofacitinib-treated patients at baseline and at 4 and 24 weeks of treatment, and a later scalp biopsy was taken in several of the tofacitinib-treated patients. Scalp clonality was compared across normal scalp (n=4), patchy alopecia areata scalp (n=8), and alopecia totalis/universalis scalp (n=8). RNA came from the PAXgene miRNA kit for fixed scalp, the miRNeasy kit for PBMCs, and the RNeasy kit for mouse skin. TCRbeta CDR3 regions were amplified by immunoSEQ multiplex PCR using 35 Vbeta forward and 13 Jbeta reverse primers.

Study-level results and caveats: Because the treated cohort was small and included a single nonresponder, larger studies are needed to assess links between baseline CD8+ expansion and response. Many expanded lesional clones persisted in scalp and blood during tofacitinib treatment, which may partly explain relapse after stopping treatment. Higher clonality and more expanded CD8+ clones were observed in lesional scalp than in normal scalp, particularly in alopecia totalis/universalis, a finding suggestive of antigenic drive. Compared with mice, TCR sequences shared between patients were less clear, possibly partly because of HLA diversity across the patient population. Tofacitinib significantly decreased scalp clonality and the number of expanded CD8+ clones among the top 100 scalp clones. Unlike mouse skin, which is dominated by gammadelta T cells, normal human skin has resident alphabeta T cells that are also sequenced, and this complicates analysis of the scalp TCR repertoire.

V gives up 6 bases and J gives up 5 bases, and the segment between their germline ends measures 13 bases. Counted from cysteine to phenylalanine, this CDR3 has 13 amino acids. Of all the DNA, just the CDR3 is kept, 39 bases in frame from base 1. Per the germline V gene, SNHLY is the CDR1 and FYNNEI is the CDR2. The treatment or condition label corresponds to: oral pan-JAK inhibitor, 5-10 mg twice daily. Peripheral blood and lesional scalp punch biopsies were obtained from patients with alopecia areata. After PBMCs were isolated by density centrifugation and stained for CD3, CD4 and CD8, a FACSAria was used to sort CD4+ and CD8+ T cells. As regards this clone: Its binding antigen is unknown. Qualities for individual bases were not recorded, and no much larger clone is one base off.

The library was generated by the immunoSEQ multiplex PCR assay. For TCR sequencing, RNA was extracted from every sample and reverse transcribed into cDNA to serve as template. SuperScript III was used for first-strand cDNA synthesis, primed with a 2:1 mix of oligo-dT and random hexamers. Amplification bias was assessed with a synthetic immune receptor repertoire, and residual bias was removed computationally. In the authors' own workflow: Raw reads were preprocessed to remove errors, and CDR3 was defined by IMGT conventions from the conserved cysteine to phenylalanine. Clonality was computed as 1 minus the Shannon entropy, with the entropy normalized by log2 of the number of productive unique TCRs. Whether scalp clones were CD4 or CD8 was inferred by matching scalp TCRbeta sequences against CD4 and CD8 repertoires sorted from blood. TCRdb's version of the immuneACCESS table is confined to in-frame rearrangements and falls short of the full clone set. An unresolved V gene accounts for under half of the shortfall where checked; the remainder is of unknown origin. The V and J calls and clone size are taken from that table; D and trimming were inferred from the DNA. The sample data list approximately 210,000 clones, and just over 65% of these were observed just once. 1% to 1.5% of the sample goes to the ten largest clones.

The chain is assembled from TRBV2 and TRBJ1-2; the D gene is not confidently resolved. This receptor was identified in a human donor with alopecia areata. The sample consisted of CD4+ T cells sorted from blood, taken at week 44, from a patient treated with tofacitinib. The CDR3 amino acid sequence is: CASRELTEYGYTF. In nucleotides, the sequence is TGTGCCAGCAGGGAATTAACAGAGTATGGCTACACCTTC.